This T cell receptor beta chain was observed in a study of monozygotic twins with inflammatory bowel disease. There were roughly 3.5 ug of total RNA used for each TCR library. Via template switching, UMIs carrying a 6-nucleotide sample barcode were introduced. TCRdb re-called the 5' RACE reads, yielding one record per CDR3 amino acid sequence without DNA. This sample's table has around 200,000 distinct CDR3 sequences. This CDR3 comprises 15 residues. Germline CDR1 KGHSH, CDR2 LQKENI. For this clonotype: The antigen remains undetermined.

Whole-study findings and limits: Inverse Simpson values showed less TCRbeta diversity in IBD patients than in their healthy co-twins.

Sequenced input: blood. This clonotype originated in a human donor with ulcerative colitis or Crohn's disease, or a healthy co-twin of an affected twin (not recorded which). This rearrangement joins TRBV18 to TRBJ2-1. CDR3: CASTPGISSYNEQFF.